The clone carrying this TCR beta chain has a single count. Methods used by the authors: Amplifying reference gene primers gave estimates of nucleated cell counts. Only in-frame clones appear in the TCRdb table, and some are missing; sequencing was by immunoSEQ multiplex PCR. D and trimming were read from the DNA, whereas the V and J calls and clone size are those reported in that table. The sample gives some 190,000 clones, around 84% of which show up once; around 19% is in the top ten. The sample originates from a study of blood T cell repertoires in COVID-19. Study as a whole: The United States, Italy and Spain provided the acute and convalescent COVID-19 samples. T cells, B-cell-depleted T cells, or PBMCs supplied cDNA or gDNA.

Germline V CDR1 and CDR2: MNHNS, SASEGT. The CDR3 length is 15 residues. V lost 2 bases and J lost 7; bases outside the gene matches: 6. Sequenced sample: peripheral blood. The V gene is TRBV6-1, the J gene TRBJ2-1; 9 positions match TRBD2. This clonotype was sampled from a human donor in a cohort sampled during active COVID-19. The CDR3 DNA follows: TGTGCCAGCAGTGAACGGAGCGGGGGGCGGAATGAGCAGTTCTTC. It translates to CASSERSGGRNEQFF.